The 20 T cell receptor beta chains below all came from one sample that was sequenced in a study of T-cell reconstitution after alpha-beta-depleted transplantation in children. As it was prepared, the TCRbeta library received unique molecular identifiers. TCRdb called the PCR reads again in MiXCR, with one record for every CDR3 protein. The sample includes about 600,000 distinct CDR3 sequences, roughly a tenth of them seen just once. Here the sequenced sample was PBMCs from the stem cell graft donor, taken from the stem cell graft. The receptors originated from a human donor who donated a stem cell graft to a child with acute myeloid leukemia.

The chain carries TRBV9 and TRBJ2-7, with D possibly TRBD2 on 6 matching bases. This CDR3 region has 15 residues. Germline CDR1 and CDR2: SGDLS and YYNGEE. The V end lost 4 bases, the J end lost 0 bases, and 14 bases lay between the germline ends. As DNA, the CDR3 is TGTGCCAGCAGCACTCGGACCGGGAGCTCCTACGAGCAGTACTTC. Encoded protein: CASSTRTGSSYEQYF.

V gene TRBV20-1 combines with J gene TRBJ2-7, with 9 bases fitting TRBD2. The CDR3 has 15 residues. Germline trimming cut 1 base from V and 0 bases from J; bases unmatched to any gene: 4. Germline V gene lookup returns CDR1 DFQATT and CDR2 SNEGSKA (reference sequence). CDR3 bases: TGCAGTGCTAGAGGGAGCGGGAGGAGCTCCTACGAGCAGTACTTC. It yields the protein CSARGSGRSSYEQYF.

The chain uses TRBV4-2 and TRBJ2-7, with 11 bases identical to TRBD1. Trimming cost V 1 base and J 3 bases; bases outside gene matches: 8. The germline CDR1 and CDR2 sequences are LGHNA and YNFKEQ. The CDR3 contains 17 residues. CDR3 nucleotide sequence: TGTGCCAGCAGCCAAGCGGGACAGGGGGGATCCCGCTACGAGCAGTACTTC. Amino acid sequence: CASSQAGQGGSRYEQYF.

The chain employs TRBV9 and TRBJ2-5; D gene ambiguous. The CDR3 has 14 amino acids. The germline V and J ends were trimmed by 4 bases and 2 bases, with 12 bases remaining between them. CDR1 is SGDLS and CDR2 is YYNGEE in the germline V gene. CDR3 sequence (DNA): TGTGCCAGCAGCCCCCCGGAAGGGCAAGAGACCCAGTACTTC. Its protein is CASSPPEGQETQYF.

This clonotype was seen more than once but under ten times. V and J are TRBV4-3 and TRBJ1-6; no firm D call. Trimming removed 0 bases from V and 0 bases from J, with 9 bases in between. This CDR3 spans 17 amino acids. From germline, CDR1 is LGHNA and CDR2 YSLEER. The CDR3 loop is CASSQEMSGSYNSPLHF. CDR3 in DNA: TGCGCCAGCAGCCAAGAAATGTCCGGCTCCTATAATTCACCCCTCCACTTT.

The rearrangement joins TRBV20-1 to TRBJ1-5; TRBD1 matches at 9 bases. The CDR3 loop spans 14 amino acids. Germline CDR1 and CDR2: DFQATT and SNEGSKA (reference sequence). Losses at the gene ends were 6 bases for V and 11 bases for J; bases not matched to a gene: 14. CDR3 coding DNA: TGCAGTGCCATCCGGGGACAGGGTTCGAGGGCCCAGCATTTT. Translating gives CSAIRGQGSRAQHF.

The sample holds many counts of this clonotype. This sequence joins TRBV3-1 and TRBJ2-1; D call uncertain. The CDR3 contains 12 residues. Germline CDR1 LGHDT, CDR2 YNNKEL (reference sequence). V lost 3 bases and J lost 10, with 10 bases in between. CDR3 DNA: TGTGCCAGCAGCCACCAGCTAGGCGAGCAGTTCTTC. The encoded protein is CASSHQLGEQFF.

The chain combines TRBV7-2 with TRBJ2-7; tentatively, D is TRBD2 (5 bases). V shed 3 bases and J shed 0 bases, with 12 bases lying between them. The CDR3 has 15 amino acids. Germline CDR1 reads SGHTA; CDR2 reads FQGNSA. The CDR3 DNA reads TGTGCCAGCAGCTTCACGGCAGCGGACTCCTACGAGCAGTACTTC. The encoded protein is CASSFTAADSYEQYF.

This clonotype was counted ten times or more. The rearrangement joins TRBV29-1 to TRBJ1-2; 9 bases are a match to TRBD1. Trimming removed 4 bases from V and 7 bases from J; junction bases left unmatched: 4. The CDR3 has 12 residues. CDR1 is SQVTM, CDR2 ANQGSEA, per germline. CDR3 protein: CSVGDREVGYTF. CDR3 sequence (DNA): TGCAGCGTTGGGGACAGGGAAGTTGGCTACACCTTC.

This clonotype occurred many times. The CDR3 protein is CASSPGGSSYNEQFF. CDR3 DNA sequence: TGTGCCAGCAGCCCCGGCGGGAGCTCCTACAATGAGCAGTTCTTC. The V and J genes are TRBV6-2 or TRBV6-3 and TRBJ2-1, with 7 bases fitting TRBD2. The CDR3 sequence is 15 residues long. V lost 6 bases and J lost 0; bases outside the gene matches: 5. Germline-derived CDR1 and CDR2 are MNHEY and SVGEGT.

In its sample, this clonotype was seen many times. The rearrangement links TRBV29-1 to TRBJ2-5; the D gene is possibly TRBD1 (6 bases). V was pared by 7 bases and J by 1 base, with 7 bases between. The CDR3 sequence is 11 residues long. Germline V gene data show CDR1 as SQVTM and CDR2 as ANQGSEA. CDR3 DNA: TGCAGCGGAGGGGGCCAAGAGACCCAGTACTTC. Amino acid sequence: CSGGGQETQYF.

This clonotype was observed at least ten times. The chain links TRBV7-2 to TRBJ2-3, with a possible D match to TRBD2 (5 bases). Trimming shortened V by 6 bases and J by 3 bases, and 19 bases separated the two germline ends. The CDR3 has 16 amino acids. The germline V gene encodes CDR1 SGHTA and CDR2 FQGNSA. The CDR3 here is CASRHGLPDETDTQYF. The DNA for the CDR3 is TGTGCCAGCAGACACGGACTCCCTGATGAGACAGATACGCAGTATTTT.

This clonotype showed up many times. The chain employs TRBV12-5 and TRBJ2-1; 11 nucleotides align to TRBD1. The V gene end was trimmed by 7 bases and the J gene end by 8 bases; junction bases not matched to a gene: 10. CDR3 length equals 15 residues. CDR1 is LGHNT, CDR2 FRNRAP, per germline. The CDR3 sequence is CASDIPPGQGDEQFF. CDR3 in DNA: TGTGCTAGTGATATCCCCCCGGGACAGGGGGATGAGCAGTTCTTC.

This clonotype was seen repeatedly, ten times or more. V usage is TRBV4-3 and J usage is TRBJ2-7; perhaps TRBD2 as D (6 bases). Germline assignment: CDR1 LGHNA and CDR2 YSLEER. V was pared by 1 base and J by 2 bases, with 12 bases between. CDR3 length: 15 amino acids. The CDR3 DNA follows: TGCGCCAGCAGCCAAGGGGGGACTGGACCCTACGAGCAGTACTTC. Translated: CASSQGGTGPYEQYF.

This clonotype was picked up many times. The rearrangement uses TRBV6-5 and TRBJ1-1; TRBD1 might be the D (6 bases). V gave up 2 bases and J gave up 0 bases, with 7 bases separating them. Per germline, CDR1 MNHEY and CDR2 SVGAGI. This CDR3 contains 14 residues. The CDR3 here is CASSYRGMNTEAFF. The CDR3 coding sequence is TGTGCCAGCAGTTACAGGGGGATGAACACTGAAGCTTTCTTT.

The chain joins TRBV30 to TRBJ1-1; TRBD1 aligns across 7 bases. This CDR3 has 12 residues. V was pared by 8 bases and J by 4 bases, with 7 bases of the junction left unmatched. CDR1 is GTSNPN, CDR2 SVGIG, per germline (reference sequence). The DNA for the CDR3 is TGTGCCGGACACAGGGGAGGCACTGAAGCTTTCTTT. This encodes CAGHRGGTEAFF.

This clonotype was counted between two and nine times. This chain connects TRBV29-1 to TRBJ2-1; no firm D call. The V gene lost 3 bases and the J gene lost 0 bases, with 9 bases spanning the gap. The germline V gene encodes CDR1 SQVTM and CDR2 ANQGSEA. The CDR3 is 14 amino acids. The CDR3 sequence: CSVEPTASYNEQFF. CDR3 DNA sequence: TGCAGCGTTGAGCCGACCGCCTCCTACAATGAGCAGTTCTTC.

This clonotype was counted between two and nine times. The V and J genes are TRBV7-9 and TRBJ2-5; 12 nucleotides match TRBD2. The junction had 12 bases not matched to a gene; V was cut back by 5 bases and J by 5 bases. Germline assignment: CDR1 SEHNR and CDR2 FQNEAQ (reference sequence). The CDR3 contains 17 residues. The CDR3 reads CASSMLAGGPTGETQYF. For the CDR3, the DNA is TGTGCCAGCAGCATGCTAGCGGGAGGGCCTACGGGGGAGACCCAGTACTTC. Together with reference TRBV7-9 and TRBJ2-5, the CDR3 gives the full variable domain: DTGVSQNPRHKITKRGQNVTFRCDPISEHNRLYWYRQTLGQGPEFLTYFQNEAQLEKSRLLSDRFSAERPKGSFSTLEIQRTEQGDSAMYLCASSMLAGGPTGETQYFGPGTRLLVL.

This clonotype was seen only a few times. Here the CDR3 reads CASSATRATEAFF. The CDR3, as DNA: TGTGCCAGCAGCGCCACACGTGCGACTGAAGCTTTCTTT. The chain carries TRBV7-2 and TRBJ1-1, with no clear D. Trimming cost V 5 bases and J 5 bases, with 12 bases left between them. The CDR3 has 13 residues. The V gene's germline CDR1 is SGHTA and CDR2 FQGNSA.

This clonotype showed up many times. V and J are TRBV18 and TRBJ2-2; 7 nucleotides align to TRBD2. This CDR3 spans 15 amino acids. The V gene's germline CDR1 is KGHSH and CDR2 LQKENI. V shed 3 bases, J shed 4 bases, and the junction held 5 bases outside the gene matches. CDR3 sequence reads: CASSPLPGGTGELFF. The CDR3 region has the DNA TGTGCCAGCTCACCTCTACCGGGAGGCACCGGGGAGCTGTTTTTT.